Presented here are 12 T cell receptor beta chains from one specimen sequenced in a study of radiotherapy plus CTLA-4 blockade in lung cancer. Sequenced by immunoSEQ multiplex PCR; TCRdb stores in-frame clones only, minus some. The sample lists tens of thousands of clones, approximately 70% seen once, with roughly 3.5% in the top ten. Sequences were derived from peripheral blood, sampled from a patient treated with radiotherapy plus ipilimumab. These receptors were collected from a human donor with non-small cell lung cancer who had a complete response to radiotherapy plus ipilimumab.

CDR3 nucleotides: TGTGCCAGCAGCCCGGACACTAACTATGGCTACACCTTC. The encoded protein is CASSPDTNYGYTF. The chain has TRBV7-2 and TRBJ1-2, with a tentative D call TRBD1 (5 bases). The V and J ends lost 5 bases and 0 bases respectively, with 7 bases between them. Germline CDR1 reads SGHTA; CDR2 reads FQGNSA. CDR3 length equals 13 residues.

The chain has TRBV28 and TRBJ1-2; no definite D call. Between the trimmed V and J ends, which lost 8 bases and 2 bases, there was a span of 9 bases. The CDR3 totals 12 residues. CDR1 MDHEN and CDR2 SYDVKM come from the germline V gene. The CDR3 reads CASSTENYGYTF. The CDR3 DNA sequence: TGTGCCAGCTCTACAGAGAACTATGGCTACACCTTC.

V and J are TRBV4-1 and TRBJ2-7, with 7 bases lining up with TRBD1. Trimming at V came to 4 bases and at J to 4 bases, leaving 10 bases not matched to a gene. The CDR3 runs 15 residues. Germline CDR1 and CDR2: MGHRA and YSYEKL. The CDR3 loop is CASSPRLGTAYEQYF. The CDR3, as DNA: TGCGCCAGCAGCCCCCGTCTGGGGACAGCATACGAGCAGTACTTC.

This clone appeared once. The chain couples TRBV18 to TRBJ1-2; TRBD1 might be the D (6 bases). Germline V gene data show CDR1 as KGHSH and CDR2 as LQKENI. The germline V and J ends were trimmed by 3 bases and 4 bases, with 12 bases remaining between them. The CDR3 runs 14 residues. CDR3 sequence reads: CASSPNRDFYGYTF. The CDR3 DNA reads TGTGCCAGCTCACCGAACAGGGATTTCTATGGCTACACCTTC. The variable domain in full, with the rest retrieved from reference TRBV18 and TRBJ1-2, is NAGVMQNPRHLVRRRGQEARLRCSPMKGHSHVYWYRQLPEEGLKFMVYLQKENIIDESGMPKERFSAEFPKEGPSILRIQQVVRGDSAAYFCASSPNRDFYGYTFGSGTRLTVV.

The chain links TRBV27 to TRBJ1-2, with 8 bases identical to TRBD1. Trimming took 4 bases from V and 2 from J; bases not matched to a gene: 9. The length of the CDR3 is 16 residues. Looked up from germline, CDR1 is MNHEY and CDR2 is SMNVEV (reference sequence). The CDR3: CASSSVTGEGNYGYTF. In DNA, the CDR3 is TGTGCCAGCAGTTCCGTGACAGGGGAGGGGAACTATGGCTACACCTTC.

This clone was counted a single time. V gene TRBV7-9 combines with J gene TRBJ2-1; TRBD1 matches 8 bases. With 6 bases clipped from V and 8 bases from J, the junction kept 9 bases outside the gene matches. In germline, CDR1 is SEHNR, CDR2 FQNEAQ (reference sequence). The CDR3 has 14 residues. The CDR3 nucleotides read TGTGCCAGCAGACGAAAACCAGGGGGCCATGAGCAGTTCTTC. Translated, it gives CASRRKPGGHEQFF.

The V and J genes are TRBV10-3 and TRBJ2-2; 12 positions match TRBD2. CDR1 is ENHRY, CDR2 SYGVKD, per germline. CDR3 length: 15 residues. Trimming cost V 6 bases and J 4 bases; bases outside gene matches: 3. The CDR3 sequence is CAISQLAGGTGELFF. The CDR3 region has the DNA TGTGCCATCAGCCAACTAGCGGGAGGCACCGGGGAGCTGTTTTTT.

The rearrangement joins TRBV7-9 to TRBJ1-1; D is perhaps TRBD1 (6 bases). V was trimmed by 4 bases and J by 1 base, leaving 10 bases between them. CDR3 size: 14 residues. Germline V gene sequence: CDR1 SEHNR, CDR2 FQNEAQ (reference sequence). CDR3 nucleotides: TGTGCCAGCAGCTCCACAGGGAAGAACACTGAAGCTTTCTTT. It is translated as CASSSTGKNTEAFF. The full variable domain, its missing parts supplied by reference TRBV7-9 and TRBJ1-1, is DTGVSQNPRHKITKRGQNVTFRCDPISEHNRLYWYRQTLGQGPEFLTYFQNEAQLEKSRLLSDRFSAERPKGSFSTLEIQRTEQGDSAMYLCASSSTGKNTEAFFGQGTRLTVV.

V gene TRBV18 combines with J gene TRBJ1-2, with D uncertain. CDR1 is KGHSH, CDR2 LQKENI, per germline. The CDR3 extends over 13 amino acids. The V end lost 0 bases, the J end lost 2 bases, and 4 bases lay between the germline ends. The CDR3 DNA follows: TGTGCCAGCTCACCACCGTCAAACTATGGCTACACCTTC. Protein: CASSPPSNYGYTF.

The V gene is TRBV7-9, the J gene TRBJ1-4; no reliable D call. CDR3 length equals 15 residues. From germline, CDR1 is SEHNR and CDR2 FQNEAQ (reference sequence). The V and J ends lost 4 bases and 0 bases respectively, with 9 bases between them. CDR3 coding DNA: TGTGCCAGCAGCTCGTACAGTGCAACTAATGAAAAACTGTTTTTT. Its protein product is CASSSYSATNEKLFF.

The rearrangement uses TRBV5-1 and TRBJ2-3; TRBD1 aligns across 8 bases. The CDR3 runs 14 residues. V gave up 1 base and J gave up 5 bases; unmatched junction bases: 3. CDR1 is SGHRS and CDR2 is YFSETQ in the germline V gene. The CDR3 is CASSLSRGQDTQYF. The CDR3 DNA is TGCGCCAGCAGCTTGAGCAGGGGGCAAGATACGCAGTATTTT.

V is TRBV5-4 and J is TRBJ1-1, with 9 positions matching TRBD1. Germline lookup yields CDR1 SGHNT and CDR2 YYREEE (reference sequence). V gave up 0 bases and J gave up 7 bases; unmatched junction bases: 4. The length of the CDR3 is 14 residues. CDR3 bases: TGTGCCAGCAGCTTGGCCGCGGGACAGGGTGAAGCTTTCTTT. This encodes CASSLAAGQGEAFF.